The 8 T cell receptor beta chains given below trace back to one sample, sequenced in a study of cytomegalovirus exposure and HLA in healthy donors. It was with 60 Vbeta and 13 Jbeta primers that the PCR ran. Produced via immunoSEQ multiplex PCR; TCRdb's table is partial and in-frame only. In the table there are some 130,000 clones, 79% of which are singletons. The source material was PBMCs. Every receptor here comes from a man between 18 and 35 years old in good health and CMV-seronegative.

The rearrangement joins TRBV7-8 to TRBJ2-3, with TRBD2 identical over 10 bases. Trimming at V came to 2 bases and at J to 4 bases, leaving 6 bases not matched to a gene. CDR1 and CDR2 (germline): SGHVS, FQNEAQ. The CDR3 has 16 amino acids. CDR3 loop: CASSLRAGGRADTQYF. As DNA, the CDR3 is TGTGCCAGCAGCTTAAGAGCGGGAGGGCGGGCAGATACGCAGTATTTT.

The genes are TRBV7-2 and TRBJ2-1; D is unclear. Per the germline V gene, CDR1 is SGHTA and CDR2 is FQGNSA. Between the trimmed V and J ends, which lost 1 base and 4 bases, there was a span of 5 bases. This CDR3 is 13 amino acids long. This chain's CDR3 is CASSLGPYNEQFF. Written as DNA, the CDR3 is TGTGCCAGCAGCTTAGGTCCTTACAATGAGCAGTTCTTC.

The V gene is TRBV10-3, the J gene TRBJ2-2; 15 bases are a match to TRBD2. Germline values: CDR1 ENHRY, CDR2 SYGVKD. V lost 8 bases and J lost 6; bases outside the gene matches: 13. CDR3 length equals 18 residues. The DNA of the CDR3 is TGTGCCATCGGGCCGGGACTAGCGGGAGGTCTAAGCGCCGGGGAGCTGTTTTTT. Protein sequence: CAIGPGLAGGLSAGELFF.

The chain links TRBV6-5 to TRBJ1-1; D uncertain. CDR1 and CDR2 (germline): MNHEY, SVGAGI. This CDR3 spans 11 amino acids. V lost 2 bases and J 9 bases, leaving 7 bases between the germline ends. CDR3 amino acids: CASSYPPQAFF. For the CDR3, the DNA is TGTGCCAGCAGTTACCCCCCTCAAGCTTTCTTT.

This chain joins TRBV5-1 and TRBJ2-2; the match to TRBD2 covers 10 bases. Per the germline V gene, CDR1 is SGHRS and CDR2 is YFSETQ. There are 20 residues in the CDR3. V was clipped by 0 bases and J by 4 bases; unmatched bases: 15. DNA of the CDR3: TGCGCCAGCAGCTTGGGATGGCTAGCGGGAGTCGGTGTCGGCACCGGGGAGCTGTTTTTT. It yields the protein CASSLGWLAGVGVGTGELFF.

This clone was seen a handful of times. The gene calls are TRBV11-2 and TRBJ2-7, with 7 bases identical to TRBD2. This CDR3 spans 13 amino acids. Trimming took 1 base from V and 6 from J; bases not matched to a gene: 3. Per the germline V gene, CDR1 is SGHAT and CDR2 is FQNNGV. CDR3 DNA sequence: TGTGCCAGCAGCTTAGGTGGCGGGAGCGAGCAGTACTTC. Protein sequence: CASSLGGGSEQYF.

The chain couples TRBV7-6 to TRBJ2-1; 10 bases are a match to TRBD2. The V gene's germline CDR1 is SGHVS and CDR2 FNYEAQ. Trimming cost V 5 bases and J 9 bases; bases outside gene matches: 10. This CDR3 is built from 15 residues. The CDR3 DNA reads TGTGCCAGCAGCGCGTACATGACTAGCGGGCCTGAGCAGTTCTTC. Protein product: CASSAYMTSGPEQFF.

The J gene is TRBJ2-2, the V gene TRBV12-5, with D possibly being TRBD2 (5 bases). V dropped 0 bases and J dropped 0 bases, with 11 bases sitting between them. Germline CDR1 LGHNT, CDR2 FRNRAP. This CDR3 contains 17 residues. Here the CDR3 DNA reads TGTGCTAGTGGTTTGGTTCAAACGGGATCGAACACCGGGGAGCTGTTTTTT. Its translation: CASGLVQTGSNTGELFF.